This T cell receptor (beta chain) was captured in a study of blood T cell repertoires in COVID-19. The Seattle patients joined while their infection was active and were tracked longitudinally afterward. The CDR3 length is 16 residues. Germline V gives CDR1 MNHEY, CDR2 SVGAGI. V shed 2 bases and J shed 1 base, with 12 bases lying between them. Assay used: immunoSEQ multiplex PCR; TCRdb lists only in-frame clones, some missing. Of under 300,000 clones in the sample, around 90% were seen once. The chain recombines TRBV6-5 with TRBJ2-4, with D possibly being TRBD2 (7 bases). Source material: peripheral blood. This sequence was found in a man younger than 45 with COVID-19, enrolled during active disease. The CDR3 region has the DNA TGTGCCAGCAGTTACATGGGGGGGGGCGCCAAAAACATTCAGTACTTC. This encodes CASSYMGGGAKNIQYF.